This T cell receptor beta chain was recorded in a study of T-cell reconstitution after alpha-beta-depleted transplantation in children (dated by TCRdb to the mid-2010s). Background for the entire study: Using TCR repertoire profiling, the study followed T-cell immune reconstitution in a quantitative way in children after TCRalphabeta/CD19-depleted allogeneic hematopoietic cell transplantation.

A word on this clonotype: Its antigen has not been determined. Base qualities are not at hand, and no much larger clone is one base apart.

Overall study results and their limits: In some patients, high TCRbeta diversity at day 60 was attributed to recipient T cells and intrathymic progenitors that had survived conditioning. The apparently early alphabetaT-cell count recovery about two months after transplant was reportedly dependent on only several hundred rapidly expanded clones derived from non-depleted graft cells. The frequencies of hyperexpanded clones fell over the following months, and after one year, T-cell counts and TCRbeta diversity were mostly attributed to newly produced T cells.

Receptor libraries were prepared by PCR. The instrument given in TCRdb is Illumina HiSeq 2500. Molecular barcoding was employed in the preparation of TCR libraries, with unique molecular identifiers being used to normalize TCRbeta repertoire quantification. TCRdb reprocessed the public reads (quality trimming at Q25 with fastp, clone calling with MiXCR) and kept in-frame beta chains. Rows matching on CDR3 protein sequence are summarized as one entry with the most common DNA and genes. Recorded for this sample are hundreds of thousands of distinct CDR3 sequences; around 14% of them occurred a single time. Together, the top ten hold roughly 0.84% of the sample. Sample treatment or condition, as interpreted from the label and publication: allogeneic hematopoietic cell transplantation with graft depleted of TCRalphabeta T cells and CD19 B cells. Transplant recipients were children who received TCRalphabeta/CD19-depleted allogeneic hematopoietic cell grafts.

The CDR3 starts with the cysteine, ends with the phenylalanine, and has 14 residues. CDR3 DNA only is kept here, 42 bases in frame from base 1. At the junction V is shortened by 0 bases and J by 5 bases, with 11 bases in between. Looking up the germline V gene yields CDR1 SGHRS and CDR2 YFSETQ. The TCR was taken from a girl aged 2 to 10 with congenital amegakaryocytic thrombocytopenia, due to receive a stem cell transplant. Recombination connected TRBV5-1 to TRBJ2-5, with the D assignment possibly TRBD1 or TRBD2, given 5 matching bases for each. Sample: PBMCs, taken before TCRalphabeta/CD19-depleted stem cell transplant. The encoded CDR3 is CASSLVGDVETQYF. The nucleotide sequence reads TGCGCCAGCAGCTTGGTAGGGGACGTGGAGACCCAGTACTTC.